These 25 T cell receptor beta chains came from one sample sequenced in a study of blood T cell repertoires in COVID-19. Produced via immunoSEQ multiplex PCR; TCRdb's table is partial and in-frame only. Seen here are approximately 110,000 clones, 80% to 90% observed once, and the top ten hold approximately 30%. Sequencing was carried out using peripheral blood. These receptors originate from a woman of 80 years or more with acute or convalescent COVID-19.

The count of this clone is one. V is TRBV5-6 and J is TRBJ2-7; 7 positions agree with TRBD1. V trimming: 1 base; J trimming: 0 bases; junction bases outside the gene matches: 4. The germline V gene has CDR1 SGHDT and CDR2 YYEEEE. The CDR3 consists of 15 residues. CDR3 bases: TGTGCCAGCAGCTTGACCGGGACAGTCTCCTACGAGCAGTACTTC. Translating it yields CASSLTGTVSYEQYF.

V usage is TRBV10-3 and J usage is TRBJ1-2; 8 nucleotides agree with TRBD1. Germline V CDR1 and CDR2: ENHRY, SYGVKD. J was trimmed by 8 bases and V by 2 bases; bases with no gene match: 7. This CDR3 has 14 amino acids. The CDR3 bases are TGTGCCATCAGTGAGGCAGGGGGCGAGTGGGGCTACACCTTC. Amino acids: CAISEAGGEWGYTF.

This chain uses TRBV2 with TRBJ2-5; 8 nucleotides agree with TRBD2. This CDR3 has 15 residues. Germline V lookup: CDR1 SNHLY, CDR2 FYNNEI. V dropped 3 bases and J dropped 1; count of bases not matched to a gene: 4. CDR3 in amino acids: CASSDRGGPQETQYF. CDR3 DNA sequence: TGTGCCAGCAGTGATCGCGGGGGGCCCCAAGAGACCCAGTACTTC.

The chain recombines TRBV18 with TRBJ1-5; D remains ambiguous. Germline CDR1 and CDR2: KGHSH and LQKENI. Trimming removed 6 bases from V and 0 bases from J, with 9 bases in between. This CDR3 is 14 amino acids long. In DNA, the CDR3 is TGTGCCAGCTCTCAACAATATAGCAATCAGCCCCAGCATTTT. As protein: CASSQQYSNQPQHF.

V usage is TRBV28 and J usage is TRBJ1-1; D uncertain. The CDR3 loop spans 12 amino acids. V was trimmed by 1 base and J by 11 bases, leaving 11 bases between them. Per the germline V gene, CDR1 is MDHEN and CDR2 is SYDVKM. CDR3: CASSLFPGVAFF. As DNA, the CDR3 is TGTGCCAGCAGTTTATTTCCGGGTGTGGCTTTCTTT.

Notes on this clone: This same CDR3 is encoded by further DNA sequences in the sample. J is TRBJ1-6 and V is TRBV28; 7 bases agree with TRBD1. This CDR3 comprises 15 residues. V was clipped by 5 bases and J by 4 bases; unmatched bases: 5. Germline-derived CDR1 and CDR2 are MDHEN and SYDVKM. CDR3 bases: TGTGCCAGCAGTCCCCCGGGACAGTATAATTCACCCCTCCACTTT. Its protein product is CASSPPGQYNSPLHF.

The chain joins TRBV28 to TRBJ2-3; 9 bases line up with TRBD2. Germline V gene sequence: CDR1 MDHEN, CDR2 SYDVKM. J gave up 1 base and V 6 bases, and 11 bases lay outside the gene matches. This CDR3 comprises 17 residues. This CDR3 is CASRWSGTSQRTDTQYF. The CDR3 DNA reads TGTGCCAGCAGGTGGTCGGGGACTAGCCAACGCACAGATACGCAGTATTTT.

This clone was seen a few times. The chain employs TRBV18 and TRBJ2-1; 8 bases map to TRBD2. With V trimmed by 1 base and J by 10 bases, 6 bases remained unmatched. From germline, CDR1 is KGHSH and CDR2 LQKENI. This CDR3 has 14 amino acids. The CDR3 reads CASSPQGTGGEQFF. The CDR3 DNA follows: TGTGCCAGCTCACCACAAGGAACGGGAGGGGAGCAGTTCTTC.

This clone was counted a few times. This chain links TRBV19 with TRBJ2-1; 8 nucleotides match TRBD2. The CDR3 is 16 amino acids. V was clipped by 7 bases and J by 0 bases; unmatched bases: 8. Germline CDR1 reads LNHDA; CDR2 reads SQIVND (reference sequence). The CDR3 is CASTGGGRFSYNEQFF. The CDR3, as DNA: TGTGCCAGTACCGGCGGGGGGCGGTTCTCCTACAATGAGCAGTTCTTC.

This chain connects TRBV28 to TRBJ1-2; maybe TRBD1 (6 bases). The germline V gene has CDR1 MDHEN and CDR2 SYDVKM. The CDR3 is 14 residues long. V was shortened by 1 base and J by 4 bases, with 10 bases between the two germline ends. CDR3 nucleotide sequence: TGTGCCAGCAGTTTATCAACAGGGCTCTATGGCTACACCTTC. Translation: CASSLSTGLYGYTF.

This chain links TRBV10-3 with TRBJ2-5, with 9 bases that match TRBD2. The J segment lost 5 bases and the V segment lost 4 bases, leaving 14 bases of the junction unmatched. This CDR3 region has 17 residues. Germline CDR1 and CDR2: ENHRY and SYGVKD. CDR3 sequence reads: CAISGAGGQGTLETQYF. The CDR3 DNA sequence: TGTGCCATCAGTGGTGCGGGGGGGCAGGGGACCCTCGAGACCCAGTACTTC.

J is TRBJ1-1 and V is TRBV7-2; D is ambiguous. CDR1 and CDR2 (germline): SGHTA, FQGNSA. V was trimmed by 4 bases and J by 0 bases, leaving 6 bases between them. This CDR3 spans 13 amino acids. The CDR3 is CASSSNMNTEAFF. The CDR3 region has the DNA TGTGCCAGCAGCTCAAACATGAACACTGAAGCTTTCTTT.

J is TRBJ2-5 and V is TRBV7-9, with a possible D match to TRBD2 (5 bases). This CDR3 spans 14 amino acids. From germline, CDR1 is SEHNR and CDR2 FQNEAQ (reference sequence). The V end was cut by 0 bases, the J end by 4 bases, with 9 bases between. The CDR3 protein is CASSLALGRETQYF. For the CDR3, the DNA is TGTGCCAGCAGCTTAGCGTTGGGGAGAGAGACCCAGTACTTC. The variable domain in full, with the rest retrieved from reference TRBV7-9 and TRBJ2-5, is DTGVSQNPRHKITKRGQNVTFRCDPISEHNRLYWYRQTLGQGPEFLTYFQNEAQLEKSRLLSDRFSAERPKGSFSTLEIQRTEQGDSAMYLCASSLALGRETQYFGPGTRLLVL.

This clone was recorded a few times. This CDR3 is CASSLSAEGTNEKLFF. CDR3 sequence (DNA): TGCGCCAGCAGCTTGTCTGCGGAGGGTACTAATGAAAAACTGTTTTTT. V is TRBV5-1 and J is TRBJ1-4; D gene uncertain. The CDR3 contains 16 residues. Looked up from germline, CDR1 is SGHRS and CDR2 is YFSETQ. V lost 1 base, J lost 2 bases, and 12 bases lay in between.

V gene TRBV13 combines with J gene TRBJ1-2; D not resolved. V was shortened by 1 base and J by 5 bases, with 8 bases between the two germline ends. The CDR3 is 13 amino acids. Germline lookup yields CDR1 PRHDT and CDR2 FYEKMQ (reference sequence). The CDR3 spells CASSLATEYGYTF. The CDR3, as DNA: TGTGCCAGCAGCTTAGCTACCGAATATGGCTACACCTTC. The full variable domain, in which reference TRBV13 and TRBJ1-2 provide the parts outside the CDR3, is AAGVIQSPRHLIKEKRETATLKCYPIPRHDTVYWYQQGPGQDPQFLISFYEKMQSDKGSIPDRFSAQQFSDYHSELNMSSLELGDSALYFCASSLATEYGYTFGSGTRLTVV.

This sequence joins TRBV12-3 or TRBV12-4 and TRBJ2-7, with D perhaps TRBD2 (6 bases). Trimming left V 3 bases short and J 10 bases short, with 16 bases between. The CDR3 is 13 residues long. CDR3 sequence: CASSFYLTGDQYF. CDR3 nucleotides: TGTGCCAGCAGTTTTTATCTCACGGGGGACCAGTACTTC.

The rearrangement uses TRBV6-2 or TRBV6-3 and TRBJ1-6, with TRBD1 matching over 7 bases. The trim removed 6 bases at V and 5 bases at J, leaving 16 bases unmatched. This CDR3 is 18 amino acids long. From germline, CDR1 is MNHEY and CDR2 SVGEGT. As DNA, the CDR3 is TGTGCCAGCAGCCCAGACCACAGGGGCTCCACTCATAATTCACCCCTCCACTTT. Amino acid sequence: CASSPDHRGSTHNSPLHF.

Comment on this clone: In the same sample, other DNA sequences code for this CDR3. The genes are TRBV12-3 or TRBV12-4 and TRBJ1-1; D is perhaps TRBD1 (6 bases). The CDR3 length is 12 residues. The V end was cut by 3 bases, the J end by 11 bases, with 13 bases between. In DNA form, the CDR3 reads TGTGCCAGCAGTTTGGGGGGGCAAGAGGCTTTCTTT. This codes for CASSLGGQEAFF.

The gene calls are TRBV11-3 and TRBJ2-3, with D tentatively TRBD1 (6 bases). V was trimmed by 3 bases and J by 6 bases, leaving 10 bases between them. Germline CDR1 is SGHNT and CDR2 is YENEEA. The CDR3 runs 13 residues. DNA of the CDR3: TGTGCCAGCAGCTTTACAGGGTATGATACGCAGTATTTT. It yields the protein CASSFTGYDTQYF.

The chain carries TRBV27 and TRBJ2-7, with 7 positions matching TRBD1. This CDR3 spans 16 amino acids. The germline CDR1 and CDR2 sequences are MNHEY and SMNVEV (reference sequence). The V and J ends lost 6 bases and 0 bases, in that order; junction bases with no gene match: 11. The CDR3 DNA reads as TGTGCCAGCAGACCCATGACAGGGTTCAGCTCCTACGAGCAGTACTTC. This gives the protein CASRPMTGFSSYEQYF.

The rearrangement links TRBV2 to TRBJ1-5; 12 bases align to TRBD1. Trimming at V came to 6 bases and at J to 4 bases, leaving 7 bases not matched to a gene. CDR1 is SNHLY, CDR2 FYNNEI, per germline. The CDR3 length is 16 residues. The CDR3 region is CASSGGQGAMNQPQHF. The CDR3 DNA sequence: TGTGCCAGCAGCGGGGGACAGGGGGCTATGAATCAGCCCCAGCATTTT.

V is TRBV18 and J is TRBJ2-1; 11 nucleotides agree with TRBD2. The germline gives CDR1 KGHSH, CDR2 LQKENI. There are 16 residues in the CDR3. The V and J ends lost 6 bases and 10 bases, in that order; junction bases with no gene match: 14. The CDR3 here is CASSPTLAGGPQEQFF. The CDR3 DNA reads TGTGCCAGCTCGCCTACTCTAGCGGGGGGCCCCCAGGAGCAGTTCTTC.

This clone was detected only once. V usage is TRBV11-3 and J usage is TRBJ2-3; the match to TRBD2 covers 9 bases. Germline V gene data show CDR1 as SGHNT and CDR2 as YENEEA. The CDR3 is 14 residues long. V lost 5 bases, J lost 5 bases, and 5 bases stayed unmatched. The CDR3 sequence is CASSPRTSVDTQYF. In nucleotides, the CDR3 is TGTGCCAGCAGCCCCCGGACTAGCGTAGATACGCAGTATTTT.

The CDR3 nucleotides are TGTGCCAGCAGTTTATACCCCGGGGGCGGGGAGCTGTTTTTT. Translation: CASSLYPGGGELFF. This chain joins TRBV28 and TRBJ2-2; a weak D match, TRBD2 (6 bases). The CDR3 consists of 14 residues. With 1 base removed from V and 7 bases from J, the gap between germline ends came to 10 bases. Germline lookup yields CDR1 MDHEN and CDR2 SYDVKM.

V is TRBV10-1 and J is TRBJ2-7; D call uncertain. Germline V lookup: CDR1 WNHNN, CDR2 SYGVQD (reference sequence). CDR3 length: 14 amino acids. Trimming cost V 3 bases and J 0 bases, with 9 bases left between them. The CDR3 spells CASSDQADSYEQYF. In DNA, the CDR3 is TGCGCCAGCAGTGACCAGGCCGACTCCTACGAGCAGTACTTC.